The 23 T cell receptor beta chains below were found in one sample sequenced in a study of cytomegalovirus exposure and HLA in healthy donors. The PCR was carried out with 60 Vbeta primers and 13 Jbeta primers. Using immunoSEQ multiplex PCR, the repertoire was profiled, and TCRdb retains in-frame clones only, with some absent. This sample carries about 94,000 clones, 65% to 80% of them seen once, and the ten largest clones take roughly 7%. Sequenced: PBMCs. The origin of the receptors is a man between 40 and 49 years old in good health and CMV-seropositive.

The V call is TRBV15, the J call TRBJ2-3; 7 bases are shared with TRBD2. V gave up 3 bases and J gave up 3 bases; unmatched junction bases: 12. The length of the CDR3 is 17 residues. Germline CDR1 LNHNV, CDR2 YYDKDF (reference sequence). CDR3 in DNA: TGTGCCACCAGCAGGTTTGTGGCTAGCGGATTTACAGATACGCAGTATTTT. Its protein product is CATSRFVASGFTDTQYF.

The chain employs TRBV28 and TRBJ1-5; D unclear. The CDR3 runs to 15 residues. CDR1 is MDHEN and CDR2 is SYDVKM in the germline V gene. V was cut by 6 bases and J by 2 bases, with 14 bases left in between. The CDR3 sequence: CASRAAGPRNQPQHF. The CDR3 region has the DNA TGTGCCAGCAGGGCGGCGGGTCCCCGCAATCAGCCCCAGCATTTT.

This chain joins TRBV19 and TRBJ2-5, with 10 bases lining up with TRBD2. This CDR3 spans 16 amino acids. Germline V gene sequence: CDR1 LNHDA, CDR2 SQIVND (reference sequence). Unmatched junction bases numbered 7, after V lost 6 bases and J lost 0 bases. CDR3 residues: CASRGSGLANQETQYF. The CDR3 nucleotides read TGTGCCAGTAGAGGATCGGGACTAGCGAACCAAGAGACCCAGTACTTC.

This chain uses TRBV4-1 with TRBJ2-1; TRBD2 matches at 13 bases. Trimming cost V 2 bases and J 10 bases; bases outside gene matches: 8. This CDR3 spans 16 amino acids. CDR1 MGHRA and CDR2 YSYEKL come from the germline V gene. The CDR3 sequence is CASSQPMGGLAGEQFF. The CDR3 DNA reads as TGCGCCAGCAGCCAACCCATGGGGGGACTAGCGGGGGAGCAGTTCTTC.

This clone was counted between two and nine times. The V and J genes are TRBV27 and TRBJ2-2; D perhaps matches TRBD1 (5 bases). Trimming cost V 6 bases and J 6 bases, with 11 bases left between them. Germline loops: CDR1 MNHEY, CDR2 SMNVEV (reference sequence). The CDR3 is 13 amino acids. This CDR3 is CASRTIGAGELFF. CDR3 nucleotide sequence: TGTGCCAGCAGAACGATAGGGGCCGGGGAGCTGTTTTTT.

CDR3 protein: CASSSLVFNEQFF. The CDR3 nucleotides are TGTGCCAGCAGCTCCCTAGTCTTCAATGAGCAGTTCTTC. The V gene is TRBV14, the J gene TRBJ2-1; D gene ambiguous. Trimming removed 5 bases from V and 6 bases from J, with 11 bases in between. The germline gives CDR1 SGHDN, CDR2 FVKESK. The CDR3 runs 13 residues.

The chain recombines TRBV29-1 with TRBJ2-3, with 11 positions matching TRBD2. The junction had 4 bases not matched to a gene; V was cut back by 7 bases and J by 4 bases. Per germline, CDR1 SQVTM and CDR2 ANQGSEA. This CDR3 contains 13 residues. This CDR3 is CSATSGSSDTQYF. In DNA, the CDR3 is TGCAGCGCCACTAGCGGGAGCTCAGATACGCAGTATTTT.

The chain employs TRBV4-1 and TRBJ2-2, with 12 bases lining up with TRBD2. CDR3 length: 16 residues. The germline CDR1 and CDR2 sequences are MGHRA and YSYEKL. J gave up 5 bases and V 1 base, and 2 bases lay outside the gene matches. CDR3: CASSQGLAGVTGELFF. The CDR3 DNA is TGCGCCAGCAGCCAAGGACTAGCGGGAGTGACCGGGGAGCTGTTTTTT.

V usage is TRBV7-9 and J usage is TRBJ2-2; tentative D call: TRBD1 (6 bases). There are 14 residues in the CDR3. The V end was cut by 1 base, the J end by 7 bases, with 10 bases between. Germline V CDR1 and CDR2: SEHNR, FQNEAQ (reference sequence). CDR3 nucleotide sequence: TGTGCCAGCAGCTTAGGGCAGGGGCACGGGGAGCTGTTTTTT. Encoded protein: CASSLGQGHGELFF.

The CDR3 coding sequence is TGTGCCAGCAGCTTGGAAATAAGGACTCTACGTATCCCCTACAATGAGCAGTTCTTC. This encodes CASSLEIRTLRIPYNEQFF. V is TRBV5-4 and J is TRBJ2-1; the D gene is possibly TRBD2 (5 bases). Trimming removed 0 bases from V and 2 bases from J, with 21 bases in between. CDR3 size: 19 residues. Germline V gene data show CDR1 as SGHNT and CDR2 as YYREEE (reference sequence).

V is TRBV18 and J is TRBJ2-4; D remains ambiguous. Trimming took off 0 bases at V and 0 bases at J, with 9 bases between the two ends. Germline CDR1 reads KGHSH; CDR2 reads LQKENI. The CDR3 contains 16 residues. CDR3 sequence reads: CASSPPRLLAKNIQYF. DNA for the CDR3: TGTGCCAGCTCACCACCCCGTTTACTAGCCAAAAACATTCAGTACTTC.

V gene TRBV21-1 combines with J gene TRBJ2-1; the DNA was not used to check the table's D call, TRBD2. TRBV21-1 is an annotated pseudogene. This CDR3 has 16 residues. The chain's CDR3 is CASSKLLAGPYNEQFF. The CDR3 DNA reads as TGTGCCAGCAGCAAGCTACTAGCGGGACCATACAATGAGCAGTTCTTC.

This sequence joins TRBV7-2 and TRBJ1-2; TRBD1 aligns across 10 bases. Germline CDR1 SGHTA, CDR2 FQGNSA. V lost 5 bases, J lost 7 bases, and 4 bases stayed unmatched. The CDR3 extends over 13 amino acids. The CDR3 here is CASSTDRGGGYTF. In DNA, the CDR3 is TGTGCCAGCAGCACGGACAGGGGGGGTGGCTACACCTTC.

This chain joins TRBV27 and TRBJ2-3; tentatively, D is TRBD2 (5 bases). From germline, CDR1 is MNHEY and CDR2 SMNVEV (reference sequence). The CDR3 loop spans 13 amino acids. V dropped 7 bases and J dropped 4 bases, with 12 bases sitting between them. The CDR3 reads CASMQAAADTQYF. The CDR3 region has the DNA TGTGCCAGCATGCAAGCGGCAGCAGATACGCAGTATTTT.

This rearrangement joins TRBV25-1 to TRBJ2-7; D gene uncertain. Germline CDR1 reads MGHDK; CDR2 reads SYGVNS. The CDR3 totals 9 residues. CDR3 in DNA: TGTGCTAACTCCTACGAGCAGTACTTC. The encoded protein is CANSYEQYF.

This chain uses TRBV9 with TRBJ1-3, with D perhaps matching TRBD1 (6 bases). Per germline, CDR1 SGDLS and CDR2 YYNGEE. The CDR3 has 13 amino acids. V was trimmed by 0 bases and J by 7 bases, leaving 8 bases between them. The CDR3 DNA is TGTGCCAGCAGCGTAGGGGGGCAGAACACCATATATTTT. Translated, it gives CASSVGGQNTIYF.

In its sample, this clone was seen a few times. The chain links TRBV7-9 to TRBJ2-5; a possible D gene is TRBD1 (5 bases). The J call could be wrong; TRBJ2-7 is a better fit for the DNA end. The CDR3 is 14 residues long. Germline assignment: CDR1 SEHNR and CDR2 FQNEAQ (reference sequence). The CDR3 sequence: CASSLGGHIHEQYF. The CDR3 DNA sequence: TGTGCCAGCAGCTTAGGGGGCCATATCCACGAGCAGTACTTC.

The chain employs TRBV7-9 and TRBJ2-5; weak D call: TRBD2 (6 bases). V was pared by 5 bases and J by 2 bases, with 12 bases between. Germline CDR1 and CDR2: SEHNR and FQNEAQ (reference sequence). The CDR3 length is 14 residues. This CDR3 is CASSMDGSQETQYF. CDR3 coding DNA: TGTGCCAGCAGCATGGACGGGAGTCAAGAGACCCAGTACTTC.

The CDR3 DNA reads TGTGCCAGCTCACCACCTTCTGGGACAGGGATTCAGCCCCAGCATTTT. It encodes CASSPPSGTGIQPQHF. The chain is built from TRBV18 and TRBJ1-5, with 9 positions matching TRBD1. Germline CDR1 reads KGHSH; CDR2 reads LQKENI. The CDR3 length is 16 residues. Germline trimming cut 0 bases from V and 6 bases from J; bases unmatched to any gene: 6.

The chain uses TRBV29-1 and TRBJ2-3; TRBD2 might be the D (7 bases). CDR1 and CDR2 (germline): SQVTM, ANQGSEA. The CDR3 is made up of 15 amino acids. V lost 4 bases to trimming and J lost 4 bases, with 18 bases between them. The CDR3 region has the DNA TGCAGCGTTGTGCCTCGGGGGGAGGGGGCAGATACGCAGTATTTT. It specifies CSVVPRGEGADTQYF.

Here the CDR3 reads CASSLAQGSGYTF. CDR3 nucleotides: TGTGCCAGCAGCTTAGCACAGGGGAGTGGCTACACCTTC. The chain joins TRBV7-9 to TRBJ1-2; 7 bases align to TRBD1. The J segment lost 7 bases and the V segment lost 0 bases, leaving 2 bases of the junction unmatched. CDR1 and CDR2 (germline): SEHNR, FQNEAQ (reference sequence). This CDR3 comprises 13 residues.

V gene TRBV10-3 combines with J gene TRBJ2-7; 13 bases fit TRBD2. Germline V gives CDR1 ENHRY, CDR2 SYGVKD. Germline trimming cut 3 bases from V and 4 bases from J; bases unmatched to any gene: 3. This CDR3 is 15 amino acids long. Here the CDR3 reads CAISELAGGLYEQYF. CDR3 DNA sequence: TGTGCCATCAGTGAACTAGCGGGGGGGCTGTACGAGCAGTACTTC.

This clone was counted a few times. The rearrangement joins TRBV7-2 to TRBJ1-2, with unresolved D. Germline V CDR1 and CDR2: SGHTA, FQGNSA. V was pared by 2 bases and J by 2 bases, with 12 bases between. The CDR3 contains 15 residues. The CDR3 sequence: CASSLKSGSNYGYTF. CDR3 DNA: TGTGCCAGCAGCTTAAAATCGGGGTCAAACTATGGCTACACCTTC.